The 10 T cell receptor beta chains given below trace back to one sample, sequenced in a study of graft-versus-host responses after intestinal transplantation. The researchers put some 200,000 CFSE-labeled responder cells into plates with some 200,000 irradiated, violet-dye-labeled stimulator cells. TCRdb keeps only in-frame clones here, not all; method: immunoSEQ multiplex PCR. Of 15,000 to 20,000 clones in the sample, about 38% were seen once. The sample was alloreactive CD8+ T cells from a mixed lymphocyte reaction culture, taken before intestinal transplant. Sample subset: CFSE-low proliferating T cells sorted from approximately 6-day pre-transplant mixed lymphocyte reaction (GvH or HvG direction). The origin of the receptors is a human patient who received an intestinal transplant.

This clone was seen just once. The CDR3 DNA follows: TGTGCCAGCAGCGTAGCTACGGGAGACTACGAGCAGTACTTC. This sequence encodes CASSVATGDYEQYF. The chain uses TRBV9 and TRBJ2-7, with D tentatively TRBD2 (6 bases). The germline gives CDR1 SGDLS, CDR2 YYNGEE. Trimming removed 0 bases from V and 3 bases from J, with 10 bases in between. The CDR3 is 14 residues long.

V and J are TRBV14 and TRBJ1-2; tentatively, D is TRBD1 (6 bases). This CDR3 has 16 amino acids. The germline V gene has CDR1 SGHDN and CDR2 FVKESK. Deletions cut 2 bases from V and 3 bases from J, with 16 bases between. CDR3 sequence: CASSQRTGIFYYGYTF. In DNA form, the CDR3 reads TGTGCCAGCAGCCAAAGAACAGGGATATTTTACTATGGCTACACCTTC.

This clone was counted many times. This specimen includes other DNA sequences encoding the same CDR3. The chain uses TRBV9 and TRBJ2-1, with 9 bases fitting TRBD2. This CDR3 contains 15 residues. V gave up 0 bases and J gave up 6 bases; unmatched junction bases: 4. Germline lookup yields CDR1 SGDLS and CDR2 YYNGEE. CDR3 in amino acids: CASSVGGGRGNEQFF. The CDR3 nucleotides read TGTGCCAGCAGCGTAGGGGGCGGGAGGGGCAATGAGCAGTTCTTC. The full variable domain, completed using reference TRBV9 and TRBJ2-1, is DSGVTQTPKHLITATGQRVTLRCSPRSGDLSVYWYQQSLDQGLQFLIQYYNGEERAKGNILERFSAQQFPDLHSELNLSSLELGDSALYFCASSVGGGRGNEQFFGPGTRLTVL.

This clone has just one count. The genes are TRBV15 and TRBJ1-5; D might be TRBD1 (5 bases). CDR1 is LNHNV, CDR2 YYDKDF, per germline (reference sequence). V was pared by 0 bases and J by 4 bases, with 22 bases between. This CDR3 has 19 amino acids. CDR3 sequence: CATSRDWGVLAGGNQPQHF. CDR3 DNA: TGTGCCACCAGCAGAGATTGGGGCGTTCTGGCCGGGGGAAATCAGCCCCAGCATTTT.

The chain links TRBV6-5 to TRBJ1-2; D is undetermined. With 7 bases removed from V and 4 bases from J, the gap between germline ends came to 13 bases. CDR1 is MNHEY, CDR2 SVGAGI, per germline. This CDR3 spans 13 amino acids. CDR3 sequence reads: CASTLGSIYGYTF. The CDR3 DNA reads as TGTGCCAGCACCCTAGGGAGCATCTATGGCTACACCTTC.

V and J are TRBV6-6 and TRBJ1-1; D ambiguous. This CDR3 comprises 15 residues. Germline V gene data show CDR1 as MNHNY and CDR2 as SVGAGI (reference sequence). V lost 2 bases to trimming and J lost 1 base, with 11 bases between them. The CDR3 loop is CASSYVEGWNTEAFF. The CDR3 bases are TGTGCCAGCAGTTACGTCGAGGGATGGAACACTGAAGCTTTCTTT.

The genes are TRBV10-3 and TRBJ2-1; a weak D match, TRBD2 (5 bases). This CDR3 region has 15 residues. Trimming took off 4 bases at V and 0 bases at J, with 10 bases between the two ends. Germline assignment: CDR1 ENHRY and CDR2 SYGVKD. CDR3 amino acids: CAISVRRASYNEQFF. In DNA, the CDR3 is TGTGCCATCAGTGTTAGGCGGGCCTCCTACAATGAGCAGTTCTTC.

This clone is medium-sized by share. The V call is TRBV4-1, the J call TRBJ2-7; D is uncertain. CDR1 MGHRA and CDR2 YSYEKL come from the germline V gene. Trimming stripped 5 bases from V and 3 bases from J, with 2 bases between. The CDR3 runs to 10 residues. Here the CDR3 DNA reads TGCGCCAGCAGCAGCTACGAGCAGTACTTC. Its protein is CASSSYEQYF.

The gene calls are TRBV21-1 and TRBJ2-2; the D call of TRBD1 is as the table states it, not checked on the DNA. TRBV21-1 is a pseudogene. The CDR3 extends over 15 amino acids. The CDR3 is CASSKGGGNTGELFF. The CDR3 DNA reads TGTGCCAGCAGCAAAGGGGGCGGTAACACCGGGGAGCTGTTTTTT.

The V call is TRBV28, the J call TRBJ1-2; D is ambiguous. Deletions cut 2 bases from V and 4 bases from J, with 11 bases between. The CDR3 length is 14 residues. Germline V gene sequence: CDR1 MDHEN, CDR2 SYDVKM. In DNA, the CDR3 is TGTGCCAGCAGTTTACCCGGACCTGTCTATGGCTACACCTTC. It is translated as CASSLPGPVYGYTF.